This is a list of T cell receptor beta chains from one sample in a study of CD8 T cells in Susac syndrome. Each CDR3 protein gets one entry after TCRdb re-called the immunoSEQ multiplex PCR reads with MiXCR. Here the sample spans under 200,000 distinct CDR3 sequences, 90% to 95% being singletons. The sequenced sample was CD8+ T cells from PBMCs. All receptors derive from a human donor with multiple sclerosis. Both conserved end residues are part of each CDR3. D genes are given only for firm matches. A clone size is listed for some rows: how often the clone was seen (once, few, many), or a class if it is expanded.

cdr3_aa,cdr3_nt,clone_size,j_call,cdr3_length,d_call,v_call
CASNLAGGNTGELFF,TGTGCCAGCAACCTAGCGGGAGGGAACACCGGGGAGCTGTTTTTT,NA,TRBJ2-2,15,TRBD2,TRBV7-2
CASSFEAVADTQYF,TGCGCCAGCAGCTTTGAAGCGGTCGCAGATACGCAGTATTTT,NA,TRBJ2-3,14,NA,TRBV5-1
CSARNLAEYEQFF,TGCAGTGCTAGAAACCTCGCGGAGTATGAGCAGTTCTTC,NA,TRBJ2-1,13,NA,TRBV20-1
CASSLNSGELAGELFF,TGTGCCAGCAGCTTAAATTCGGGGGAGTTAGCCGGGGAGCTGTTTTTT,NA,TRBJ2-2,16,NA,TRBV7-3
CASSPSHAVHEQFF,TGTGCCAGCAGCCCATCACACGCGGTTCATGAGCAGTTCTTC,NA,TRBJ2-1,14,NA,TRBV13
CASSPRTTGGEQYF,TGTGCCAGCAGTCCTAGGACCACAGGAGGCGAGCAGTACTTC,NA,TRBJ2-7,14,NA,TRBV27
CASSLGIQGYAEAFF,TGTGCCAGCAGCCTTGGGATACAGGGATATGCTGAAGCTTTCTTT,NA,TRBJ1-1,15,NA,TRBV3-1
CASSQGIQGSYEQYF,TGCGCCAGCAGCCAAGGGATACAGGGATCCTACGAGCAGTACTTC,NA,TRBJ2-7,15,NA,TRBV4-1
CATSRTGKHEQYF,TGTGCCACCAGCAGAACAGGGAAGCACGAGCAGTACTTC,NA,TRBJ2-7,13,NA,TRBV15
CATSPTGGSGYTF,TGTGCCACCAGCCCTACAGGGGGATCTGGCTACACCTTC,once,TRBJ1-2,13,TRBD1,TRBV15
CASNGEVGNQPQHF,TGTGCCAGTAATGGGGAGGTCGGCAATCAGCCCCAGCATTTT,NA,TRBJ1-5,14,NA,TRBV19
CAWSGPRVIYGYTF,TGTGCCTGGAGTGGCCCTCGGGTCATCTATGGCTACACCTTC,NA,TRBJ1-2,14,NA,TRBV30
CSVDGVREKYGYTF,TGCAGCGTTGACGGGGTGCGAGAAAAGTATGGCTACACCTTC,NA,TRBJ1-2,14,NA,TRBV29-1
CASNPTGTGSYEQYF,TGTGCCAGCAATCCAACCGGGACGGGCTCCTACGAGCAGTACTTC,NA,TRBJ2-7,15,NA,TRBV28
CASSHPEGGYSYEQYF,TGCGCCAGCAGCCACCCTGAGGGGGGGTACTCCTACGAGCAGTACTTC,once,TRBJ2-7,16,NA,TRBV4-1
CSARRQLNTEAFF,TGCAGTGCTAGGAGACAGCTGAACACTGAAGCTTTCTTT,NA,TRBJ1-1,13,NA,TRBV20-1
CASSSRDSNYEQYF,TGTGCCAGCAGCAGCCGGGACTCCAACTACGAGCAGTACTTC,NA,TRBJ2-7,14,NA,TRBV21-1
CASSVDSVPRTGELFF,TGTGCCAGCAGCGTAGATTCGGTCCCTCGAACCGGGGAGCTGTTTTTT,NA,TRBJ2-2,16,NA,TRBV9
CASSPWTPGPGDTEAFF,TGTGCCAGCAGTCCATGGACCCCCGGACCAGGGGACACTGAAGCTTTCTTT,once,TRBJ1-1,17,NA,TRBV6-1
CASSHPGQGVAGYTF,TGCGCCAGCAGTCACCCTGGACAGGGGGTGGCTGGCTACACCTTC,NA,TRBJ1-2,15,TRBD1,TRBV23-1
CASSLGRGVYNEQFF,TGTGCCAGCAGCCTGGGACGGGGGGTTTACAATGAGCAGTTCTTC,once,TRBJ2-1,15,TRBD2,TRBV2
CASTVGTPSGGYTF,TGTGCCAGCACGGTTGGAACCCCCTCCGGAGGCTACACCTTC,NA,TRBJ1-2,14,NA,TRBV12-3/TRBV12-4
CASSLKASGMRYF,TGTGCCAGCAGTTTGAAGGCTAGCGGGATGCGGTATTTT,NA,TRBJ2-3,13,TRBD2,TRBV28
CSARDSGREYEQYF,TGCAGTGCTAGAGATTCGGGACGGGAATACGAGCAGTACTTC,once,TRBJ2-7,14,NA,TRBV20-1
CATSNPSSYEQYF,TGTGCCACCAGTAACCCCAGCTCCTACGAGCAGTACTTC,NA,TRBJ2-7,13,NA,TRBV15
CSAPYGTGLYEQYF,TGCAGTGCTCCCTACGGGACAGGGCTCTACGAGCAGTACTTC,NA,TRBJ2-7,14,TRBD1,TRBV20-1
CASSLDGLAGPYEQYF,TGTGCCAGCAGCTTGGATGGACTAGCGGGACCCTACGAGCAGTACTTC,few,TRBJ2-7,16,TRBD2,TRBV5-4
CASSFFSSRGEQYF,TGTGCCAGCAGCTTTTTCTCTAGTCGGGGAGAGCAGTACTTC,NA,TRBJ2-7,14,NA,TRBV13
CSARGTRGGSYEQYF,TGCAGTGCTAGGGGGACGAGGGGTGGCTCCTACGAGCAGTACTTC,few,TRBJ2-7,15,NA,TRBV20-1
CASSLGTGGGWEQFF,TGTGCCAGCAGTTTGGGGACGGGAGGAGGTTGGGAGCAGTTCTTC,NA,TRBJ2-1,15,TRBD2,TRBV12-3/TRBV12-4
CASSLTSGGYRIYEQYF,TGTGCCAGCAGTTTGACTAGCGGGGGGTACAGAATCTACGAGCAGTACTTC,NA,TRBJ2-7,17,TRBD2,TRBV28
CASSLWTRELFF,TGTGCCAGCAGTTTATGGACCAGGGAGCTGTTTTTT,NA,TRBJ2-2,12,NA,TRBV28
CASRWSGLSNQPQHF,TGTGCCAGCAGATGGAGTGGCCTTAGCAATCAGCCCCAGCATTTT,once,TRBJ1-5,15,NA,TRBV2
CASSYSRDSFYEQYF,TGTGCCAGCAGTTACTCTAGAGACAGCTTCTACGAGCAGTACTTC,NA,TRBJ2-7,15,NA,TRBV6-6
CASSLYTFTDTQYF,TGTGCCAGCAGCTTATATACATTCACAGATACGCAGTATTTT,NA,TRBJ2-3,14,NA,TRBV7-9
CASSLAGVGQNGYTF,TGTGCCAGCAGCTTAGCGGGTGTTGGACAGAATGGCTACACCTTC,NA,TRBJ1-2,15,NA,TRBV7-9
CASSYSTPGTGTKVTSSYEQYF,TGTGCCAGCAGTTACTCGACGCCGGGGACAGGGACTAAAGTAACCAGCTCCTACGAGCAGTACTTC,NA,TRBJ2-7,22,TRBD1,TRBV6-2/TRBV6-3
CSVEDGGLAGEQILQETQYF,TGCAGCGTTGAAGACGGTGGACTAGCGGGAGAGCAGATATTACAAGAGACCCAGTACTTC,NA,TRBJ2-5,20,TRBD2,TRBV29-1
CASSSNPTLALGEQYF,TGTGCCAGCAGCTCTAACCCGACCTTGGCCCTGGGGGAGCAGTACTTC,once,TRBJ2-7,16,NA,TRBV7-9
CSAGRTSGQETQYF,TGCAGTGCTGGACGAACTAGCGGCCAAGAGACCCAGTACTTC,once,TRBJ2-5,14,TRBD2,TRBV20-1
CASSFRGLYNEQFF,TGTGCCAGCAGCTTTCGGGGGCTCTACAATGAGCAGTTCTTC,NA,TRBJ2-1,14,NA,TRBV11-3